This T cell receptor (beta chain) was captured by sequencing in a study of CD8+ T cells in alopecia areata. General observations from the study: Normal scalp had lower clonality than lesional scalp, with alopecia totalis/universalis lesions showing this most strongly. When scalp samples are sequenced, resident alphabeta T cells of normal skin are also captured. The study found TCR sharing across patients less clear than in mice, possibly for HLA reasons.

The V gene's germline CDR1 is ENHRY and CDR2 SYGVKD. V trimming: 6 bases; J trimming: 7 bases; junction bases outside the gene matches: 6. The CDR3 runs to 14 residues. After isolation, RNA underwent reverse transcription to generate cDNA as the sequencing template. Sequencing was performed with immunoSEQ multiplex PCR; in TCRdb, only in-frame clones are kept and a portion is missing. The sample has under 150,000 clones; roughly 60% are singletons. As concerns this clone: Its cognate antigen is unknown.

Specimen: CD8+ T cells sorted from blood. This chain joins TRBV10-3 and TRBJ2-7; TRBD2 agrees at 13 bases. The origin of this receptor is a human donor in good health. In nucleotides, the CDR3 is TGTGCCATCAGCTCGGGACTAGCGGGACGGGAGCAGTACTTC. It codes for CAISSGLAGREQYF.